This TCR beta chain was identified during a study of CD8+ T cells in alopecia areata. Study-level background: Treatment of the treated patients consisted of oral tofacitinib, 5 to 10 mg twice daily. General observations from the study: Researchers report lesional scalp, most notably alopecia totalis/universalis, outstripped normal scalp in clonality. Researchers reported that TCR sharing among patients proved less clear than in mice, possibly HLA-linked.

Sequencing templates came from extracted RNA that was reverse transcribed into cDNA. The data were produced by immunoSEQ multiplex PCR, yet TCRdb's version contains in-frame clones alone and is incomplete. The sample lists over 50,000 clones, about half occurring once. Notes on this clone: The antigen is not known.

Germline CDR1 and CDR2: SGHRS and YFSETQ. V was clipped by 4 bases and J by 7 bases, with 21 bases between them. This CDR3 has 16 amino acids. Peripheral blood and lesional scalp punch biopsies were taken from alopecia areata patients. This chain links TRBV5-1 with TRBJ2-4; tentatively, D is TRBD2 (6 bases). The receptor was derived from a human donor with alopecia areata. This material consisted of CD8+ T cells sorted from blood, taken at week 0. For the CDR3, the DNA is TGCGCCAGCAGCACGGGACTTTCTCCCGGGACGAACATTCAGTACTTC. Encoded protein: CASSTGLSPGTNIQYF.